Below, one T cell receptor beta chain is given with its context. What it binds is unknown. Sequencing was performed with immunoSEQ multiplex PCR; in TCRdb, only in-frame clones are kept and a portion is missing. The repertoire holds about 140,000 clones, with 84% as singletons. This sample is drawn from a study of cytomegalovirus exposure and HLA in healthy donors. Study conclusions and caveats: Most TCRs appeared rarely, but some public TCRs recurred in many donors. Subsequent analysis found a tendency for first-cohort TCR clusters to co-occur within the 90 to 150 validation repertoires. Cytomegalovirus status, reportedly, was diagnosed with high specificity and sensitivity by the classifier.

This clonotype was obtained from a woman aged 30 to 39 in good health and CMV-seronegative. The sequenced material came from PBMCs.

The CDR3 sequence is CASSYSRTHGRELFF. For the CDR3, the DNA is TGTGCCAGCAGTTACTCCCGGACTCACGGTCGGGAGCTGTTTTTT. The rearrangement joins TRBV6-5 to TRBJ2-2; the D gene is possibly TRBD2 (5 bases). Between the trimmed V and J ends, which lost 0 bases and 9 bases, there was a span of 14 bases. The germline gives CDR1 MNHEY, CDR2 SVGAGI. This CDR3 spans 15 amino acids.